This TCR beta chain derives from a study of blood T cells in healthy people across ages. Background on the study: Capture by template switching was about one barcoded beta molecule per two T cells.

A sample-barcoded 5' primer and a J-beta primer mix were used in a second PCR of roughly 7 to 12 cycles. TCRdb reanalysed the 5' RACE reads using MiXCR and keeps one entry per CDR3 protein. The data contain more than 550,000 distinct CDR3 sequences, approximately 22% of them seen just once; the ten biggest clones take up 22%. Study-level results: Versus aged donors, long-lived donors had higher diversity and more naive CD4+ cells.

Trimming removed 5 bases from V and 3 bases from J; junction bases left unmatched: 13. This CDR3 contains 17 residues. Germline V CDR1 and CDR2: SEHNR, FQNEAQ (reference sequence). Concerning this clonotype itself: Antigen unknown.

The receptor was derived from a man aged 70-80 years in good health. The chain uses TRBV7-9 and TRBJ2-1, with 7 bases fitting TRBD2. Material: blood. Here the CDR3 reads CASSPGEGRTNYNEQFF. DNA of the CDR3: TGTGCCAGCAGCCCCGGGGAGGGGAGGACTAACTACAATGAGCAGTTCTTC.